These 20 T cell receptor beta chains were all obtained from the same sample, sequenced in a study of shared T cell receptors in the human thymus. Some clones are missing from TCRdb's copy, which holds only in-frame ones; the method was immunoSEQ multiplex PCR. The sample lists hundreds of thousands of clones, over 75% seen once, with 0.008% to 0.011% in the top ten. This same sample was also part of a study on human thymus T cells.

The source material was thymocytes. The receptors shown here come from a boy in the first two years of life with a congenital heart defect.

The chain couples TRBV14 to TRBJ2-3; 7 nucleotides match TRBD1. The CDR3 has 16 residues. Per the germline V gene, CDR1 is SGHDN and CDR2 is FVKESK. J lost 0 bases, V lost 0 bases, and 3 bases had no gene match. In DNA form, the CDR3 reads TGTGCCAGCAGCCAAGAATGGGGACAGAGCACAGATACGCAGTATTTT. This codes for CASSQEWGQSTDTQYF.

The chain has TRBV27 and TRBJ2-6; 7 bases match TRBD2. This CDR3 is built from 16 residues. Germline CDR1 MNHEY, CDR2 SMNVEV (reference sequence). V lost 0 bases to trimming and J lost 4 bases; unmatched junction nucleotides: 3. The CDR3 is CASSLSGGRGANVLTF. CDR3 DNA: TGTGCCAGCAGTTTATCGGGGGGGAGGGGGGCCAACGTCCTGACTTTC.

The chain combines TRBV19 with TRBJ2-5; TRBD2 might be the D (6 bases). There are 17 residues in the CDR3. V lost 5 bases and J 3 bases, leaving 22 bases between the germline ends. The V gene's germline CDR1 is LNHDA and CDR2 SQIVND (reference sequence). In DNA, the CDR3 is TGTGCCAGTAGTGCTTGTCGGCGGGACCGCGGGGAAGAGACCCAGTACTTC. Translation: CASSACRRDRGEETQYF.

CDR3 loop: CASSYSISGNGDTIYF. CDR3 bases: TGTGCCAGCAGTTACTCGATTTCCGGGAACGGGGACACCATATATTTT. The V gene is TRBV6-5, the J gene TRBJ1-3, with D uncertain. Trimming cost V 0 bases and J 8 bases, with 17 bases left between them. Germline V lookup: CDR1 MNHEY, CDR2 SVGAGI. CDR3 length: 16 amino acids.

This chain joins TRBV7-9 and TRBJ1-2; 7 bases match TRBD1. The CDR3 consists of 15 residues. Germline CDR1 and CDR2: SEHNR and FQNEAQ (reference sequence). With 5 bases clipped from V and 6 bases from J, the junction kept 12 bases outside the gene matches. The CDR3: CASSGPYDRVDGYTF. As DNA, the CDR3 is TGTGCCAGCAGCGGCCCCTATGACAGGGTAGATGGCTACACCTTC.

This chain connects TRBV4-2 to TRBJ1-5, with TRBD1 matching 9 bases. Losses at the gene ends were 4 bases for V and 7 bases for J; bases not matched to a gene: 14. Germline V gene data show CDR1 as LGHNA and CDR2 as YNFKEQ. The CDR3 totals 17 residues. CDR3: CASSRDRDRERSQPQHF. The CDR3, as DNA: TGTGCCAGCAGCCGAGATAGGGACAGGGAAAGGAGCCAGCCCCAGCATTTT.

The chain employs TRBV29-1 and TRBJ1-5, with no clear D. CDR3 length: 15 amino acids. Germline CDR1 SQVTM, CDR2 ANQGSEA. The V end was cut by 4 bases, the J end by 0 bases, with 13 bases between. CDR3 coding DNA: TGCAGCGTTGTTTGGCAGTCCCATAGCAATCAGCCCCAGCATTTT. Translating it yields CSVVWQSHSNQPQHF.

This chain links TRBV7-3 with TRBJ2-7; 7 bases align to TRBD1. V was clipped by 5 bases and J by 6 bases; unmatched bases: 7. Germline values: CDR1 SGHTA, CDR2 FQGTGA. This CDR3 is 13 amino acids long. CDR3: CASSPRAGGEQYF. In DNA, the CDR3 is TGTGCCAGCAGCCCCCGAGCAGGGGGCGAGCAGTACTTC.

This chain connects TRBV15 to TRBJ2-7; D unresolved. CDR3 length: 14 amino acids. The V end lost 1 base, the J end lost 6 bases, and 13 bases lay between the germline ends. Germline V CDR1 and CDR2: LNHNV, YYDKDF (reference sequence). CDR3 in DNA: TGTGCCACCAGCAGAGTGAAACTAAGTTCCGAGCAGTACTTC. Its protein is CATSRVKLSSEQYF.

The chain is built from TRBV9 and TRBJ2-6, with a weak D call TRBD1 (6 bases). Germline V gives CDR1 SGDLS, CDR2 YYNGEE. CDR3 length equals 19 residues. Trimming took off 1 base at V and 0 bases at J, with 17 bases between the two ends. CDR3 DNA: TGTGCCAGCAGCGTACAGTCGGCAGGGGCTAACTCTGGGGCCAACGTCCTGACTTTC. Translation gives CASSVQSAGANSGANVLTF.

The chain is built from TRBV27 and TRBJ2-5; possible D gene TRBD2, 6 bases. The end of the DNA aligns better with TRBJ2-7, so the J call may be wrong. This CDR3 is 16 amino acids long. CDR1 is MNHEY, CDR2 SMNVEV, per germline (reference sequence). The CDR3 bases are TGTGCCAGCAGTGCCCTCGGGGAGGAGGCTTACTACGAGCAGTACTTC. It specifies CASSALGEEAYYEQYF.

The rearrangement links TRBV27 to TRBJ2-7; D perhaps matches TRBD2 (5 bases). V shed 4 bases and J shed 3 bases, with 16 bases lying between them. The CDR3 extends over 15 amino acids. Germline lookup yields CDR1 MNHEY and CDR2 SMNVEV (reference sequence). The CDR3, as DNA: TGTGCCAGCAGTTCGAGGCTTAACGGGATCTACGAGCAGTACTTC. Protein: CASSSRLNGIYEQYF.

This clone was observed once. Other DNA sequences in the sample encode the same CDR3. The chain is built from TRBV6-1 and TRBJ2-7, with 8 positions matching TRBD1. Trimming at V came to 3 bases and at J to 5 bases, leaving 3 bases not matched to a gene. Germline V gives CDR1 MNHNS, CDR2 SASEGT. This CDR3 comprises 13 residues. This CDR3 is CASSEADRDEQYF. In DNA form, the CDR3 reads TGTGCCAGCAGTGAGGCGGACAGGGACGAGCAGTACTTC.

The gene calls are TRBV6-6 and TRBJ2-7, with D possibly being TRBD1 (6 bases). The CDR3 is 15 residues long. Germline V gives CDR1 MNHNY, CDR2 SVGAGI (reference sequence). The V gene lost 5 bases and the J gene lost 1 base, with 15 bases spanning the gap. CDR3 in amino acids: CASSNPPQGSYEQYF. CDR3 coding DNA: TGTGCCAGCAGTAACCCGCCGCAGGGGTCCTACGAGCAGTACTTC.

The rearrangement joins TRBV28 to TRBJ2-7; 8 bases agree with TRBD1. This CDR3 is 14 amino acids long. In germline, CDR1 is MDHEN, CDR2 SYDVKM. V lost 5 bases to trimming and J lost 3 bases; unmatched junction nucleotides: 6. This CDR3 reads CASSPPGTGYEQYF. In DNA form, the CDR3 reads TGTGCCAGCAGTCCCCCCGGGACAGGCTACGAGCAGTACTTC.

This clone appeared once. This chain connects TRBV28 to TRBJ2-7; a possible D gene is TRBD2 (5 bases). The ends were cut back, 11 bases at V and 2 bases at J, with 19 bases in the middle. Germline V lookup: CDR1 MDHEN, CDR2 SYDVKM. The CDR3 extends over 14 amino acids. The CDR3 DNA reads TGTGCCGCCTCGGGGAGAGCCCAAACCTACGAGCAGTACTTC. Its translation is CAASGRAQTYEQYF.

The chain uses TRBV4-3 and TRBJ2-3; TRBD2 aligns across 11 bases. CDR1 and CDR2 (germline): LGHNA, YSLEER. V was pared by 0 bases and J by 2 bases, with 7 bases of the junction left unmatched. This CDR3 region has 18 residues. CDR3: CASSQDRGLAGYTDTQYF. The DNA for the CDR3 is TGCGCCAGCAGCCAAGATCGAGGACTAGCGGGCTACACAGATACGCAGTATTTT.

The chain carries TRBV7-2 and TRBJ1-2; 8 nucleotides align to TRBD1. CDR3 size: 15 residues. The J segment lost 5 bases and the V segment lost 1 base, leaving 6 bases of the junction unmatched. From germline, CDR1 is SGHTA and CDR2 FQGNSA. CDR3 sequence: CASSLGGRTGYGYTF. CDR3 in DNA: TGTGCCAGCAGCTTAGGCGGACGGACAGGGTATGGCTACACCTTC.

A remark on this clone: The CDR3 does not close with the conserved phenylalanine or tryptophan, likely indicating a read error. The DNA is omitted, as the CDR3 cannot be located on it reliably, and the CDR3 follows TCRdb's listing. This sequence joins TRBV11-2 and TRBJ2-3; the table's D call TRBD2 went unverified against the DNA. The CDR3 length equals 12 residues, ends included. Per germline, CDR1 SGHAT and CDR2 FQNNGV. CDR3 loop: CASGSSDSYLTL.

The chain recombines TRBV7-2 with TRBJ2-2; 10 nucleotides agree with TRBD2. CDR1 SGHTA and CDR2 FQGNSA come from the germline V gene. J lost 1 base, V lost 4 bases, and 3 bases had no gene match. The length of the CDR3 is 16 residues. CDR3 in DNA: TGTGCCAGCAGCTCTAGCGGGAGACGGAACACCGGGGAGCTGTTTTTT. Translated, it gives CASSSSGRRNTGELFF.